This TCR beta chain was sequenced for a study of blood T cells in healthy people across ages. Study observations and caveats: Higher diversity and more naive CD4+ cells were features of long-lived donors, compared to aged donors. Older age coincided with a roughly linear decline in TCR beta diversity per million T cells.

In this sample, this clonotype turned up many times. The target antigen is unknown. A second PCR, run for roughly 6 to 11 cycles, used a sample-barcoded 5' primer plus a J-beta primer mix. MiXCR, applied by TCRdb to the 5' RACE reads, yields one record per CDR3 protein. The sample lists 1.5 million to 2 million distinct CDR3 sequences, 28% occurring once. The V end was cut by 6 bases, the J end by 3 bases, with 12 bases between. The CDR3 loop spans 12 amino acids. Germline V gene sequence: CDR1 DFQATT, CDR2 SNEGSKA (reference sequence). Isolated PBMCs totaled at least 7 million in each sample. This sequence originates from a woman aged 25 to 39 in good health. The sequenced sample was blood. The rearrangement uses TRBV20-1 and TRBJ2-7; D is perhaps TRBD1 (6 bases). The CDR3 loop reads CSAEDSFYEQYF. The CDR3 DNA is TGCAGTGCAGAGGACAGCTTCTACGAGCAGTACTTC.